This TCR beta chain was identified in a study of cytomegalovirus exposure and HLA in healthy donors. Study-wide points: Cytomegalovirus-associated status was assigned to 150 to 200 TCR beta chains. Through in vitro validation, a few CMV-associated chains were shown to be specific for CMV antigens. Despite most TCR sequences being rare, some public TCRs occurred in many donors.

To note about this clone: Its antigen is undetermined.

Donors were drawn from the roughly 130-subject validation cohort, separate from the approximately 700-subject first cohort. V lost 6 bases, J lost 6 bases, and 4 bases stayed unmatched. Per the germline V gene, CDR1 is SQVTM and CDR2 is ANQGSEA. The CDR3 length is 12 residues. Produced via immunoSEQ multiplex PCR; TCRdb's table is partial and in-frame only. The sample lists over 150,000 clones; about four fifths were seen once. Sequenced material: PBMCs. The chain carries TRBV29-1 and TRBJ2-2, with 7 bases matching TRBD1. The TCR was taken from a woman under 30 in good health and CMV-seropositive. In DNA form, the CDR3 reads TGCAGCGTCGACAGGGTCCCCGGGGAGCTGTTTTTT. This sequence encodes CSVDRVPGELFF.